Listed below are T cell receptor beta chains from one sample, sequenced in a study of blood T cell repertoires in COVID-19. Clones were read by immunoSEQ multiplex PCR, and TCRdb kept only the in-frame ones, dropping some. The sample lists tens of thousands of clones, around 86% occurring once. Sequencing used peripheral blood. These receptors were collected from a man aged 55 to 70 with active COVID-19. Each CDR3 is given with its conserved first and last residue. A D gene is named only where the DNA matches it firmly. Rows may omit the clone size; those that give it use once, few, many or a size class.

d_call,j_call,v_call,clone_size,cdr3_nt,cdr3_aa
NA,TRBJ1-5,TRBV4-1,NA,TGCGCCAGCAGCCAAGGTGTGATAGTAGGGGGAATGAATCAGCCCCAGCATTTT,CASSQGVIVGGMNQPQHF
TRBD2,TRBJ2-3,TRBV6-1,NA,TGTGCCAGCAGTGTCTCGGGAGGAGCGGGGGGCATGGCAGATACGCAGTATTTT,CASSVSGGAGGMADTQYF
TRBD1,TRBJ2-4,TRBV24-1,NA,TGTGCCACCACCTGGACAGGGGGAAACATTCAGTACTTC,CATTWTGGNIQYF
TRBD1,TRBJ2-7,TRBV6-2/TRBV6-3,once,TGTGCCAGCAGCACAGGGGGCTTCTACGAGCAGTACTTC,CASSTGGFYEQYF
NA,TRBJ1-2,TRBV4-3,NA,TGCGCCAGCAGCCAAGACACACAGATTAACTATGGCTACACCTTC,CASSQDTQINYGYTF
NA,TRBJ1-2,TRBV9,NA,TGTGCCAGCAGCGTAGATAGTAGGGAGCATGGCTACACCTTC,CASSVDSREHGYTF
NA,TRBJ1-1,TRBV28,NA,TGTGCCAGCAGTTTGCCCCAGGGCACTGAAGCTTTCTTT,CASSLPQGTEAFF
NA,TRBJ2-7,TRBV29-1,NA,TGCAGCGTTATCAATCACGAGCAGTACTTC,CSVINHEQYF
TRBD1,TRBJ2-2,TRBV5-1,NA,TGCGCCAGCAGCTCCGGGACAGGGGTTTCCACCGGGGAGCTGTTTTTT,CASSSGTGVSTGELFF
NA,TRBJ2-5,TRBV7-9,NA,TGTGCCAGCAGCCTCGACCTGGAGGTGGAGACCCAGTACTTC,CASSLDLEVETQYF
TRBD2,TRBJ2-1,TRBV14,NA,TGTGCCAGCAGCCGTCGGCGCCTAGCGGGGGGAAATGAGCAGTTCTTC,CASSRRRLAGGNEQFF
NA,TRBJ2-1,TRBV15,NA,TGTGCCACCAGCAGAGAACAGTCCGGTGAGCAGTTCTTC,CATSREQSGEQFF
TRBD1,TRBJ2-5,TRBV19,NA,TGTGCCAGTAGTATAGCCCGGACAGGGAGGCAAGAGACCCAGTACTTC,CASSIARTGRQETQYF
TRBD1,TRBJ1-4,TRBV28,NA,TGTGCTAGATCTCTCAAGGGGACAGAGGATGAAAAACTGTTTTTT,CARSLKGTEDEKLFF
TRBD2,TRBJ2-5,TRBV5-4,medium-sized,TGTGCCAGCAGCCCCACTGGGGGGGCCCAGTACTTC,CASSPTGGAQYF
NA,TRBJ1-5,TRBV6-2/TRBV6-3,NA,TGTGCCAGCAGTTACGGGCACAGGAGCAATCAGCCCCAGCATTTT,CASSYGHRSNQPQHF
NA,TRBJ2-1,TRBV29-1,once,TGCAGCGTTGGGGAGGCTGAGCAGTTCTTC,CSVGEAEQFF
TRBD1,TRBJ1-6,TRBV10-3,few,TGTGCCATCAGTGGAGGACAGGGGGCCGTATCACCCCTCCACTTT,CAISGGQGAVSPLHF
TRBD2,TRBJ2-5,TRBV7-2,NA,TGTGCCAGCAGCCAAGGGACTAGCGGGGAGACCCAGTACTTC,CASSQGTSGETQYF
TRBD1,TRBJ2-7,TRBV5-1,NA,TGCGCCAGCAGCCTTCCCGGACAGGCCCACGAGCAGTACTTC,CASSLPGQAHEQYF
TRBD2,TRBJ2-5,TRBV3-1/TRBV3-2,NA,TGTGCCAGCAGCCGAGGGAGTGGAGCGGGAGGGCGGACCCAGTACTTC,CASSRGSGAGGRTQYF
NA,TRBJ2-5,TRBV7-6,NA,TGTGCCAGCAGCTTAGAGGCGGGGACGGGCCAAGAGACCCAGTACTTC,CASSLEAGTGQETQYF
TRBD2,TRBJ2-3,TRBV18,NA,TGTGCCAGCTCACCGGCAGCCTCCGGAGGACTAGCGGGGGGCAATGTAGATACGCAGTATTTT,CASSPAASGGLAGGNVDTQYF
NA,TRBJ1-6,TRBV9,NA,TGTGCCAGCAGCACAGGCGATTCCTATAATTCACCCCTCCACTTT,CASSTGDSYNSPLHF
TRBD2,TRBJ2-1,TRBV6-5,NA,TGTGCCAGTGCCGGGACTAGCGATCACAATGAGCAGTTCTTC,CASAGTSDHNEQFF
TRBD1,TRBJ2-5,TRBV7-6,NA,TGTGCCAGCAGCTTAGAGACAGGGGTGAGGGAGACCCAGTACTTC,CASSLETGVRETQYF
TRBD2,TRBJ2-7,TRBV20-1,few,TGCAGTGCCCGGCGGGGGTACGAGCAGTACTTC,CSARRGYEQYF
NA,TRBJ2-1,TRBV1,NA,TGCACCAGCAGCCAAGGTGGGCAGGGACTAGCGGGTTTCGATGAGCAGTTCTTC,CTSSQGGQGLAGFDEQFF
NA,TRBJ1-5,TRBV19,NA,TGTGCCAGTACCAGAGGACAGCTCCCCAATCAGCCCCAGCATTTT,CASTRGQLPNQPQHF
TRBD2,TRBJ2-1,TRBV18,NA,TGTGCCAGCTCACCAGACGGAGCGGGAAGCTCCTACAATGAGCAGTTCTTC,CASSPDGAGSSYNEQFF
TRBD1,TRBJ2-2,TRBV28,NA,TGTGCCAGCAGTCTCACAGGGGCCACCGGGGAGCTGTTTTTT,CASSLTGATGELFF
TRBD1,TRBJ2-3,TRBV24-1,NA,TGTGCCACCAGGCGGGACAGGGACACAGATACGCAGTATTTT,CATRRDRDTDTQYF
TRBD2,TRBJ2-2,TRBV9,NA,TGTGCCAGCAGCAGCCTAGCGGGGAACACCGGGGAGCTGTTTTTT,CASSSLAGNTGELFF
NA,TRBJ1-1,TRBV13,NA,TGTGCCAGCAGCTTAGTGCCAGGGGTCACTGAAGCTTTCTTT,CASSLVPGVTEAFF
TRBD2,TRBJ2-2,TRBV19,NA,TGTGCCAGTAGCAAACTAGCGGTCAACACCGGGGAGCTGTTTTTT,CASSKLAVNTGELFF
NA,TRBJ1-4,TRBV3-1/TRBV3-2,NA,TGTGCCAGCAGCCGACAGGTATCCAATGAAAAACTGTTTTTT,CASSRQVSNEKLFF
NA,TRBJ2-7,TRBV4-2,NA,TGTGCCAGCAGCCAAGATCGGGAGCGCTACGAGCAGTACTTC,CASSQDRERYEQYF
TRBD2,TRBJ2-1,TRBV12-5,NA,TGTGCTAGTGGTTTGGGACTAGCGGGAGGGCTAAATGAGCAGTTCTTC,CASGLGLAGGLNEQFF
NA,TRBJ2-6,TRBV18,NA,TGTGCCAGCTCACCCCGGCAGGGAGGTTCAGGGGCCAACGTCCTGACTTTC,CASSPRQGGSGANVLTF
TRBD2,TRBJ2-2,TRBV7-3,NA,TGTGCCAGCAGCCCGGGGGGGGGCCTCCCCGGGGAGCTGTTTTTT,CASSPGGGLPGELFF
TRBD1,TRBJ1-2,TRBV11-2,NA,TGTGCCAGCAGCTTAGGAGGGGGTGGACAGGGGTTCGGAGGCTACACCTTC,CASSLGGGGQGFGGYTF
TRBD2,TRBJ2-7,TRBV6-5,once,TGTGCCAGCATTCCCCTAGCGGGAGTAAACGAGCAGTACTTC,CASIPLAGVNEQYF